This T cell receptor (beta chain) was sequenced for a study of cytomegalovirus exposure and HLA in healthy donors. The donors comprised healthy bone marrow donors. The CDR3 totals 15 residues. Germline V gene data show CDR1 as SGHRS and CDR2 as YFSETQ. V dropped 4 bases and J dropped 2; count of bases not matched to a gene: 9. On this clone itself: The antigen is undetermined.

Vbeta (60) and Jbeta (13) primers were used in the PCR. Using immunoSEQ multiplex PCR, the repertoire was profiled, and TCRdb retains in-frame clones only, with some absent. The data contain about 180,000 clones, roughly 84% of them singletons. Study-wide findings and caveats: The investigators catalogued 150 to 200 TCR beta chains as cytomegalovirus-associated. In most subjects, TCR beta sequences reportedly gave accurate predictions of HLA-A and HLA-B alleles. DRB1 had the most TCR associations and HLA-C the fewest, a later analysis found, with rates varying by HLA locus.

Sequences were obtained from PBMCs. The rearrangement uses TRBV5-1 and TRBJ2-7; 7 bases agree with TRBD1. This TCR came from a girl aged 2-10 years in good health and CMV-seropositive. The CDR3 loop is CASSPLGQGAYEQYF. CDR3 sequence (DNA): TGCGCCAGCAGCCCGCTGGGGCAGGGGGCCTACGAGCAGTACTTC.